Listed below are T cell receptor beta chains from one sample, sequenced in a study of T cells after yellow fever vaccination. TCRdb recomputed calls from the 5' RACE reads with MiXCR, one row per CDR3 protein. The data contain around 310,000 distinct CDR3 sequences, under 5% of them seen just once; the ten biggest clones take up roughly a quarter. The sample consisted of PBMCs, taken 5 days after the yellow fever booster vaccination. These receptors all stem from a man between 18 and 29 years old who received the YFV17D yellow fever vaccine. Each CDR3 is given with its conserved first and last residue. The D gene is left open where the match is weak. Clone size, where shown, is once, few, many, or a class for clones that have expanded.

CDR3nt: TGCGCCAGCAGCCAACCCTTGGGGCGAGAAGCCAAAAACATTCAGTACTTC
CDR3aa: CASSQPLGREAKNIQYF
v_gene: TRBV4-1
len: 17
d_gene: -
j_gene: TRBJ2-4
abundance: -

CDR3nt: TGCAGTGCTAGATCTCAGGGTGCAACTAATGAAAAACTGTTTTTT
CDR3aa: CSARSQGATNEKLFF
v_gene: TRBV20-1
len: 15
d_gene: -
j_gene: TRBJ1-4
abundance: many

CDR3nt: TGCGCCAGCAGTGCGGTCGAGACGCTTGTATTC
CDR3aa: CASSAVETLVF
v_gene: TRBV10-2
len: 11
d_gene: -
j_gene: TRBJ2-7
abundance: few

CDR3nt: TGCGCCAGCAGCTTATCGGGGGGCCGGCTTAACAATGAGCAGTTCTTC
CDR3aa: CASSLSGGRLNNEQFF
v_gene: TRBV5-1
len: 16
d_gene: -
j_gene: TRBJ2-1
abundance: few

CDR3nt: TGTGCCAGCAGCTTTGGGCAGGGAGAAAAGCCCCAGCATTTT
CDR3aa: CASSFGQGEKPQHF
v_gene: TRBV7-9
len: 14
d_gene: -
j_gene: TRBJ1-5
abundance: few

CDR3nt: TGTGCCAGCAGCCAAGTGGGTAGGGGGCGAGGGGATGAAAAACTGTTTTTT
CDR3aa: CASSQVGRGRGDEKLFF
v_gene: TRBV4-2
len: 17
d_gene: TRBD1
j_gene: TRBJ1-4
abundance: -

CDR3nt: TGTGCCAGCAGTGAATATTGGGGGGCTGGCACTGAAGCTTTCTTT
CDR3aa: CASSEYWGAGTEAFF
v_gene: TRBV6-1
len: 15
d_gene: -
j_gene: TRBJ1-1
abundance: many

CDR3nt: TGCAGTGCTAGAGATCGGTTCGGAGGCGGGGGGTTTTACAATGAGCAGTTCTTC
CDR3aa: CSARDRFGGGGFYNEQFF
v_gene: TRBV20-1
len: 18
d_gene: TRBD2
j_gene: TRBJ2-1
abundance: -

CDR3nt: TGTGCCACCAGTGATGGGGCCACCCATGGCTACACCTTC
CDR3aa: CATSDGATHGYTF
v_gene: TRBV24-1
len: 13
d_gene: -
j_gene: TRBJ1-2
abundance: few

CDR3nt: TGTGCCATCAGTTTTGGGGGGCCCCAAGAGACCCAGTACTTC
CDR3aa: CAISFGGPQETQYF
v_gene: TRBV10-3
len: 14
d_gene: -
j_gene: TRBJ2-5
abundance: few

CDR3nt: TGCGCCAGCAGCCCGGAGGTGAGCTTAGATACGCAGTATTTT
CDR3aa: CASSPEVSLDTQYF
v_gene: TRBV5-1
len: 14
d_gene: -
j_gene: TRBJ2-3
abundance: -

CDR3nt: TGTGCCAGCAGCTTAGCGGCAGGCACGTATCCTGGCTACACCTTC
CDR3aa: CASSLAAGTYPGYTF
v_gene: TRBV7-8
len: 15
d_gene: -
j_gene: TRBJ1-2
abundance: many

CDR3nt: TGTGCCAGCAGCCGAGGGACAGGCCACACTGAAGCTTTCTTT
CDR3aa: CASSRGTGHTEAFF
v_gene: TRBV11-2
len: 14
d_gene: TRBD1
j_gene: TRBJ1-1
abundance: -

CDR3nt: TGTGCCAGCAGCCTTCTGGGGGCAGATACGCAGTATTTT
CDR3aa: CASSLLGADTQYF
v_gene: TRBV7-3
len: 13
d_gene: -
j_gene: TRBJ2-3
abundance: once

CDR3nt: TGTGCCAGCAGCCAAGTCAGTCGGGGGGCCTGGACTGAAGCTTTCTTT
CDR3aa: CASSQVSRGAWTEAFF
v_gene: TRBV3-1
len: 16
d_gene: -
j_gene: TRBJ1-1
abundance: few

CDR3nt: TGTGCCAGCAGTTTTGGGACAGGGGGACGGGGGGGCTACACCTTC
CDR3aa: CASSFGTGGRGGYTF
v_gene: TRBV12-3/TRBV12-4
len: 15
d_gene: TRBD1
j_gene: TRBJ1-2
abundance: -

CDR3nt: TGCGCCAGCAGCTTGGATTCGGGCAATCAGCCCCAGCATTTT
CDR3aa: CASSLDSGNQPQHF
v_gene: TRBV5-1
len: 14
d_gene: -
j_gene: TRBJ1-5
abundance: many

CDR3nt: TGTGCCAGCAGTTTATCCCCGGGACTAGTATTCGGGGAGCTGTTTTTT
CDR3aa: CASSLSPGLVFGELFF
v_gene: TRBV27
len: 16
d_gene: TRBD2
j_gene: TRBJ2-2
abundance: few

CDR3nt: TGTGCCAGTAGAAAACTGGGTACTGAAGCTTTCTTT
CDR3aa: CASRKLGTEAFF
v_gene: TRBV19
len: 12
d_gene: -
j_gene: TRBJ1-1
abundance: -

CDR3nt: TGTGCCAGCAGCCGAGACAGGACAGATACGCAGTATTTT
CDR3aa: CASSRDRTDTQYF
v_gene: TRBV7-2
len: 13
d_gene: -
j_gene: TRBJ2-3
abundance: -

CDR3nt: TGTGCCAGCAGATTACGGGCCCGGGACGACCAAGAGACCCAGTACTTC
CDR3aa: CASRLRARDDQETQYF
v_gene: TRBV12-3/TRBV12-4
len: 16
d_gene: -
j_gene: TRBJ2-5
abundance: few